This T cell receptor (beta chain) was found in a study of vaccination effects on CD4 cells after COVID-19. Study-level information: Antigen-specific CD4+ T cells were first expanded with viral peptide pools by the ViraFEST assay and only then sequenced. General study points: Late in the post-vaccination period, infection-induced and vaccine-induced clones underwent marked clonal contraction.

With 5 bases removed from V and 4 bases from J, the gap between germline ends came to 15 bases. CDR3 length: 15 residues. Germline CDR1 reads SGHNT; CDR2 reads YENEEA. When less than 12 days of culture had elapsed, CD4+ T cells were isolated. This table comes from immunoSEQ multiplex PCR, and its TCRdb copy is limited to in-frame clones, with some not included. This sample has under 50,000 clones, with around 74% found just once. Worth noting for this clone: The antigen remains unidentified.

The rearrangement uses TRBV11-3 and TRBJ2-1; the D gene is possibly TRBD1 (6 bases). Source: CD4+ T cells from PBMCs cultured without peptide, taken before COVID-19 vaccination. This sequence was found in a human donor who had a prior SARS-CoV-2 infection. The CDR3 protein is CASSPQGYLYNEQFF. CDR3 nucleotide sequence: TGTGCCAGCAGCCCCCAGGGGTATCTGTACAATGAGCAGTTCTTC.